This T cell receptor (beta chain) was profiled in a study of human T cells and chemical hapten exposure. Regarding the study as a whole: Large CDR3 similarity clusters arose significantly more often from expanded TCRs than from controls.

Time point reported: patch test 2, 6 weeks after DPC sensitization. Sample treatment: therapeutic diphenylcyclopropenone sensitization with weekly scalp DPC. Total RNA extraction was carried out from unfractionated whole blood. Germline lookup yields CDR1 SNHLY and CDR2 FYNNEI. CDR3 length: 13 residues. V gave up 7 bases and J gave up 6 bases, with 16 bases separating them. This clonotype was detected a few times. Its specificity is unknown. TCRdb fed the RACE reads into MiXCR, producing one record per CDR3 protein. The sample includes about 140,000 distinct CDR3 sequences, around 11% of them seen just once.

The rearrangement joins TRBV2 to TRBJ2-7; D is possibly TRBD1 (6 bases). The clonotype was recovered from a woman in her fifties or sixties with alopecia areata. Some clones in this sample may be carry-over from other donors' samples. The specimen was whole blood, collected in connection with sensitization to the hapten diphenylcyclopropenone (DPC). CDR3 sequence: CASNPQQGLEQYF. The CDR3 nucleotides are TGTGCCAGCAACCCACAACAGGGCCTCGAGCAGTACTTC.